This T cell receptor beta chain is from a study of control samples from healthy donors and cancer patients. The germline CDR1 and CDR2 sequences are SGHVS and FQNEAQ. This CDR3 is 14 amino acids long. V was clipped by 4 bases and J by 5 bases, with 14 bases between them. Generated by immunoSEQ multiplex PCR, the TCRdb table keeps only in-frame clones and is missing some. This table has 55,000 to 70,000 clones, 90% appearing once. The chain combines TRBV7-8 with TRBJ1-1, with D perhaps matching TRBD1 (5 bases). This receptor was taken from a man aged 60 to 75 with colorectal cancer. Specimen: PBMCs. The CDR3 nucleotides are TGTGCCAGCAGCTCTAGTAGGGGAGGGACTGAAGCTTTCTTT. This sequence encodes CASSSSRGGTEAFF.